The sequence of this TCR beta chain was determined in a study of identical twins. Study-wide points: Twins showed weaker excess sharing in their beta out-of-frame sequences.

Template switching introduced a universal primer site, and the cDNA bore unique molecular identifiers. MiXCR, run by TCRdb on the 5' RACE reads, gives a single entry per CDR3 protein. There are 240,000 or so distinct CDR3 sequences in the sample; 5.5% to 7% occur only once, and 3% to 4% lies in the top ten. Healthy Caucasians made up all donors. This clonotype was detected only a few times. Its cognate antigen is unknown. V lost 3 bases, J lost 3 bases, and 6 bases stayed unmatched. This CDR3 is 15 amino acids long. CDR1 KGHSH and CDR2 LQKENI come from the germline V gene. These sequences were also reported in another study, on yellow fever vaccine responses in identical twins.

The chain recombines TRBV18 with TRBJ2-7; TRBD1 aligns across 9 bases. Material: memory (CD45RO+) T cells sorted from blood. This TCR came from a woman between 18 and 29 years old in good health. This CDR3 is CASSPRTGAIYEQYF. In nucleotides, the CDR3 is TGTGCCAGCTCACCCCGGACAGGGGCCATCTACGAGCAGTACTTC.